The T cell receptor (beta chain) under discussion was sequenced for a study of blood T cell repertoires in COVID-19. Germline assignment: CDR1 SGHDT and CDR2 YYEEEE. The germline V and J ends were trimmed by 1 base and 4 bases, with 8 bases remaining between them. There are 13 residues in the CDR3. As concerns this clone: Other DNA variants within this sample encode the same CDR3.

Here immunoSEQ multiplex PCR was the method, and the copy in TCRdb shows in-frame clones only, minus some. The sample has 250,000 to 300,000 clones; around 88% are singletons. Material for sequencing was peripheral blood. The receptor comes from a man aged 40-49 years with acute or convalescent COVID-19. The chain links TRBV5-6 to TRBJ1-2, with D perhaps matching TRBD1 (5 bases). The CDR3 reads CASSLYRSYGYTF. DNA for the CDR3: TGTGCCAGCAGCTTGTACAGGTCCTATGGCTACACCTTC.